The clone carrying this T cell receptor (beta chain) occurred many times. This sample is drawn from a study of read filtering for tumor transcriptome and immune sequencing. Across the whole study: Revised staging placed 8 patients in R-ISS I, some 17 in II, six or seven in III.

From 300 to 450 ng of RNA, a library with molecular barcoded alpha/delta and beta/gamma adaptors was made. Each CDR3 protein is one row after TCRdb ran MiXCR on the reads. The sample consists of more than 100,000 distinct CDR3 sequences, 13% of them appearing once. With 10 bases clipped from V and 1 base from J, the junction kept 4 bases outside the gene matches. Per germline, CDR1 MGHRA and CDR2 YSYEKL. CDR3 length: 14 residues. At the time of active disease, bone marrow was collected from every patient. The sequencing input was a population of CD138-negative cells sorted from bone marrow. The gene calls are TRBV4-1 and TRBJ2-2; 9 positions agree with TRBD1. The sequence derives from a donor aged 40 or over with multiple myeloma. The chain's CDR3 is CATSDRGNTGELFF. Here the CDR3 DNA reads TGCGCCACCTCGGACAGGGGGAACACCGGGGAGCTGTTTTTT.